The next 24 T cell receptor beta chains were all read from a single sample in a study of blood T cell repertoires in COVID-19. The assay was immunoSEQ multiplex PCR, and TCRdb's table has in-frame clones only and misses some. The repertoire includes approximately 380,000 clones, 85% of them detected once, and 3% to 4% sits in the top ten. What was sequenced was peripheral blood. The receptors derive from a young woman with acute or convalescent COVID-19.

Turning to this clone: Other DNA sequences of this sample code for an identical CDR3. This chain uses TRBV5-1 with TRBJ1-3; D is possibly TRBD1 (6 bases). The CDR3 is 15 residues long. Germline V gene data show CDR1 as SGHRS and CDR2 as YFSETQ. V was shortened by 3 bases and J by 3 bases, with 13 bases between the two germline ends. Here the CDR3 DNA reads TGCGCCAGCAGCTCGACAGGATCCGATGGAAACACCATATATTTT. The encoded protein is CASSSTGSDGNTIYF.

The chain employs TRBV7-3 and TRBJ1-1; 8 bases align to TRBD1. Germline CDR1 and CDR2: SGHTA and FQGTGA. V was pared by 2 bases and J by 5 bases, with 7 bases of the junction left unmatched. The CDR3 spans 15 residues. For the CDR3, the DNA is TGTGCCAGCAGCTTAGAAAGACAGGGGATAACTGAAGCTTTCTTT. Protein sequence: CASSLERQGITEAFF.

This clone was counted at least ten times. V is TRBV6-1 and J is TRBJ2-3, with 14 bases lining up with TRBD2. J was trimmed by 8 bases and V by 1 base; bases with no gene match: 5. Germline V lookup: CDR1 MNHNS, CDR2 SASEGT. This CDR3 comprises 16 residues. The CDR3 bases are TGTGCCAGCAGTGAAGGGACTAGCGGGGGGTCAGCTACGCAGTATTTT. It is translated as CASSEGTSGGSATQYF.

This chain's CDR3 is CASSLVAGRVSDTQYF. The CDR3 nucleotides read TGTGCCAGCAGCTTAGTGGCGGGTAGAGTTTCAGATACGCAGTATTTT. The gene calls are TRBV7-9 and TRBJ2-3, with a possible D match to TRBD2 (5 bases). The CDR3 consists of 16 residues. V was clipped by 1 base and J by 4 bases, with 15 bases between them. Germline V CDR1 and CDR2: SEHNR, FQNEAQ (reference sequence).

This clone is medium-sized (0.01 to 0.1%) in the sample. The rearrangement links TRBV24-1 to TRBJ2-1, with 8 nucleotides matching TRBD1. This CDR3 comprises 15 residues. V trimming: 2 bases; J trimming: 5 bases; junction bases outside the gene matches: 4. Germline V lookup: CDR1 KGHDR, CDR2 SFDVKD. Here the CDR3 reads CATSDSGTGNNEQFF. The DNA for the CDR3 is TGTGCCACCAGTGATTCCGGGACAGGTAACAATGAGCAGTTCTTC.

The chain combines TRBV24-1 with TRBJ1-2, with D tentatively TRBD1 (6 bases). Trimming shortened V by 8 bases and J by 4 bases, and 19 bases separated the two germline ends. Germline V lookup: CDR1 KGHDR, CDR2 SFDVKD. The CDR3 length is 15 residues. CDR3: CATNGQTQGIYGYTF. The CDR3 nucleotides read TGTGCCACCAATGGACAGACCCAGGGAATCTATGGCTACACCTTC.

This clone was found a few times. This CDR3 is also generated by other DNA sequences in the sample. The genes are TRBV5-1 and TRBJ1-1; a possible D gene is TRBD1 (5 bases). This CDR3 spans 14 amino acids. V was cut by 0 bases and J by 1 base, with 7 bases left in between. Germline CDR1 reads SGHRS; CDR2 reads YFSETQ. CDR3 amino acids: CASSLVGENTEAFF. The CDR3 DNA reads TGCGCCAGCAGCTTGGTAGGGGAGAACACTGAAGCTTTCTTT.

The V and J genes are TRBV10-1 and TRBJ1-6; the D is unclear. V was trimmed by 7 bases and J by 9 bases, leaving 28 bases between them. The germline V gene has CDR1 WNHNN and CDR2 SYGVQD (reference sequence). The length of the CDR3 is 18 residues. The chain's CDR3 is CASIPTRVLLVLGSPLHF. The CDR3 DNA is TGCGCCAGCATCCCGACCCGGGTCTTACTTGTGCTGGGTTCACCCCTCCACTTT.

This clone was counted only a few times. The V call is TRBV9, the J call TRBJ1-3; 7 bases are a match to TRBD1. The CDR3 is made up of 15 amino acids. Germline CDR1 and CDR2: SGDLS and YYNGEE. Losses at the gene ends were 3 bases for V and 1 base for J; bases not matched to a gene: 4. CDR3 DNA sequence: TGTGCCAGCAGCGCCCTACAGGGGTCTGGAAACACCATATATTTT. Translating gives CASSALQGSGNTIYF.

The chain links TRBV24-1 to TRBJ2-1, with a tentative D call TRBD2 (5 bases). Germline CDR1 KGHDR, CDR2 SFDVKD. The CDR3 has 15 residues. V lost 0 bases and J 2 bases, leaving 7 bases between the germline ends. Written as DNA, the CDR3 is TGTGCCACCAGTGATTTGCGGGATACCTACAATGAGCAGTTCTTC. This sequence encodes CATSDLRDTYNEQFF.

CDR3 DNA: TGTGCCAGCAGTGAGAGAGAGGACAGGGGGCGTCAGCCCCAGCATTTT. It is translated as CASSEREDRGRQPQHF. The chain is built from TRBV6-1 and TRBJ1-5, with TRBD1 matching over 11 bases. Trimming took 3 bases from V and 6 from J; bases not matched to a gene: 7. Per the germline V gene, CDR1 is MNHNS and CDR2 is SASEGT. This CDR3 has 16 amino acids.

The chain links TRBV19 to TRBJ1-3; no firm D call. This CDR3 has 14 residues. The germline V gene has CDR1 LNHDA and CDR2 SQIVND (reference sequence). The germline V and J ends were trimmed by 6 bases and 0 bases, with 9 bases remaining between them. Here the CDR3 DNA reads TGTGCCAGTAGCACACAATACTCTGGAAACACCATATATTTT. It specifies CASSTQYSGNTIYF.

The chain employs TRBV15 and TRBJ2-3, with 9 positions matching TRBD1. The length of the CDR3 is 15 residues. The germline gives CDR1 LNHNV, CDR2 YYDKDF (reference sequence). The V segment lost 2 bases and the J segment 4 bases; nucleotides outside the gene matches: 4. This CDR3 is CATSRRQGGSDTQYF. CDR3 nucleotides: TGTGCCACCAGCAGACGACAGGGGGGGTCAGATACGCAGTATTTT.

The chain combines TRBV2 with TRBJ1-5, with D possibly TRBD1 on 5 matching bases. Between the trimmed V and J ends, which lost 4 bases and 6 bases, there was a span of 10 bases. The germline V gene has CDR1 SNHLY and CDR2 FYNNEI. CDR3 length: 13 residues. CDR3 protein: CASSAAGVQPQHF. The CDR3 DNA sequence: TGTGCCAGCAGTGCGGCGGGGGTTCAGCCCCAGCATTTT.

The chain couples TRBV15 to TRBJ1-1; D is unresolved. CDR1 and CDR2 from the germline V gene are LNHNV and YYDKDF (reference sequence). The V gene lost 5 bases and the J gene lost 1 base, with 5 bases spanning the gap. The CDR3 consists of 12 residues. CDR3 sequence reads: CATSHGNTEAFF. Written as DNA, the CDR3 is TGTGCCACCAGCCACGGGAACACTGAAGCTTTCTTT.

This clone was seen a handful of times. The chain joins TRBV19 to TRBJ2-7; the D gene is possibly TRBD2 (6 bases). This CDR3 contains 17 residues. Germline lookup yields CDR1 LNHDA and CDR2 SQIVND (reference sequence). The V end lost 1 base, the J end lost 0 bases, and 16 bases lay between the germline ends. The CDR3 nucleotides are TGTGCCAGTAGTATAGGGGAAGGCGGGGCCTTCTCCTACGAGCAGTACTTC. As protein: CASSIGEGGAFSYEQYF.

The CDR3 DNA reads as TGTGCCAGCAGCCTGACAGAGTACGAGCAGTACTTC. It translates to CASSLTEYEQYF. V usage is TRBV3-1 (or the pseudogene TRBV3-2) and J usage is TRBJ2-7; D is possibly TRBD1 (5 bases). Germline CDR1 is LGHDT and CDR2 is YNNKEL (reference sequence). Between the trimmed V and J ends, which lost 4 bases and 4 bases, there was a span of 8 bases. The CDR3 covers 12 residues.

A single count supports this clone. The chain couples TRBV2 to TRBJ1-2; D perhaps matches TRBD1 (5 bases). Trimming shortened V by 1 base and J by 7 bases, and 13 bases separated the two germline ends. This CDR3 is 14 amino acids long. Per germline, CDR1 SNHLY and CDR2 FYNNEI. CDR3 in amino acids: CASSEERRGRGYTF. The CDR3 DNA reads as TGTGCCAGCAGTGAAGAAAGGAGGGGACGTGGCTACACCTTC.

This clone was counted only a few times. CDR3 nucleotide sequence: TGTGCCAGCAGCTTGGCCAGGGGTTTGTGCAATCAGCCCCAGCATTTT. Its protein product is CASSLARGLCNQPQHF. J is TRBJ1-5 and V is TRBV5-4; weak D call: TRBD1 (6 bases). CDR3 length equals 16 residues. The V and J ends lost 0 bases and 2 bases respectively, with 12 bases between them. Germline V lookup: CDR1 SGHNT, CDR2 YYREEE (reference sequence).

The chain carries TRBV2 and TRBJ1-4; 7 nucleotides match TRBD1. Germline V gene data show CDR1 as SNHLY and CDR2 as FYNNEI. J lost 7 bases, V lost 6 bases, and 8 bases had no gene match. This CDR3 is built from 14 residues. Here the CDR3 DNA reads TGTGCCAGCAGGGAGAACAGGGGAGGTGAAAAACTGTTTTTT. It specifies CASRENRGGEKLFF.

The rearrangement joins TRBV4-2 to TRBJ2-7, with 10 bases lining up with TRBD2. Germline V gene lookup returns CDR1 LGHNA and CDR2 YNFKEQ. J lost 2 bases, V lost 3 bases, and 10 bases had no gene match. The CDR3 is 17 amino acids. In DNA form, the CDR3 reads TGTGCCAGCAGCCACGAGCGGGGGGGCCGAGGCCCCTACGAGCAGTACTTC. Protein: CASSHERGGRGPYEQYF.

This rearrangement joins TRBV7-9 to TRBJ1-6, with D maybe TRBD1 (6 bases). Trimming pared 4 bases from V and 4 bases from J, leaving 17 bases between. The CDR3 has 17 residues. From germline, CDR1 is SEHNR and CDR2 FQNEAQ (reference sequence). This CDR3 is CASSSTGPDEYNSPLHF. CDR3 nucleotide sequence: TGTGCCAGCAGCTCAACAGGGCCTGATGAGTATAATTCACCCCTCCACTTT.

The chain links TRBV6-5 to TRBJ1-3; D is uncertain. Germline CDR1 reads MNHEY; CDR2 reads SVGAGI. Between the trimmed V and J ends, which lost 6 bases and 0 bases, there was a span of 9 bases. This CDR3 spans 14 amino acids. DNA for the CDR3: TGTGCCAGCAGAGTCGGTTTCTCTGGAAACACCATATATTTT. This gives the protein CASRVGFSGNTIYF.

The rearrangement joins TRBV27 to TRBJ2-3; TRBD1 matches at 10 bases. Germline CDR1 reads MNHEY; CDR2 reads SMNVEV (reference sequence). The V segment lost 2 bases and the J segment 3 bases; nucleotides outside the gene matches: 8. The CDR3 spans 17 residues. The CDR3 sequence: CASSLLRPGQGTDTQYF. The CDR3 DNA reads as TGTGCCAGCAGTTTACTCCGCCCGGGACAGGGGACAGATACGCAGTATTTT.